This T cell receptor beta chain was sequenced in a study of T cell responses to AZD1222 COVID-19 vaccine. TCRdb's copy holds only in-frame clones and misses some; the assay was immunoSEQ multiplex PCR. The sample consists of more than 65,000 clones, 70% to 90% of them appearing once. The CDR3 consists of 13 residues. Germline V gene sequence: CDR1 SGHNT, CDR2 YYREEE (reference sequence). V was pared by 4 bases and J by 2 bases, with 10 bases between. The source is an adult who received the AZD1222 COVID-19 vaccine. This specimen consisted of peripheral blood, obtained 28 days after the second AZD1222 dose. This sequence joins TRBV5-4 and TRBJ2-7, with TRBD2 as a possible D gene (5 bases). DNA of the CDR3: TGTGCCAGCAGCCGGCCCGGGGCCTACGAGCAGTACTTC. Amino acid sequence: CASSRPGAYEQYF.